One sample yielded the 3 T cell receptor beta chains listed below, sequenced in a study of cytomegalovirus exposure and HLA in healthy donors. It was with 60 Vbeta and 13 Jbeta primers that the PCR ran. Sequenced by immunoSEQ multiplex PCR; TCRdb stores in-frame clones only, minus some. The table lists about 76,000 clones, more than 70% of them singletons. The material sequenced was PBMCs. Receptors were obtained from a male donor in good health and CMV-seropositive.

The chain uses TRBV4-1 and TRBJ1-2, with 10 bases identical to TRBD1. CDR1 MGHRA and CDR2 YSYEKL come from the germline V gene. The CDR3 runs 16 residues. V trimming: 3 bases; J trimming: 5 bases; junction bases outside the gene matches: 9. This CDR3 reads CASSHRGQGVEYGYTF. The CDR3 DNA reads TGCGCCAGCAGCCATAGAGGACAGGGGGTTGAGTATGGCTACACCTTC.

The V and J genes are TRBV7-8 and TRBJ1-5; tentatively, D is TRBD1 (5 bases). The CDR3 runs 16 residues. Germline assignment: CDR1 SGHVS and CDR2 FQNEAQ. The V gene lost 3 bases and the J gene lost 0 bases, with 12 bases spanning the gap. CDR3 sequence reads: CASSLTVADSNQPQHF. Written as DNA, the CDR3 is TGTGCCAGCAGCTTGACAGTTGCCGATAGCAATCAGCCCCAGCATTTT.

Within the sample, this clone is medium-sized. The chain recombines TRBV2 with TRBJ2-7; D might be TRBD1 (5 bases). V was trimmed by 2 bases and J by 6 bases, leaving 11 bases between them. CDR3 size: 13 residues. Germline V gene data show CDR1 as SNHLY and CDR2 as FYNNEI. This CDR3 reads CASSERGRGEQYF. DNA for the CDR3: TGTGCCAGCAGTGAAAGGGGTCGCGGCGAGCAGTACTTC.